Detailed here is one T cell receptor beta chain. Its antigen is unknown. The PCR made use of 60 Vbeta and 13 Jbeta primers. The protocol was immunoSEQ multiplex PCR, while the TCRdb copy is restricted to in-frame clones and leaves out a portion. The data contain some 220,000 clones, 70% to 85% of them singletons. The data stem from a study of cytomegalovirus exposure and HLA in healthy donors. Whole-study context: Researchers found that approximately 80% of under 450 genotyped donors fell within the Caucasian-associated ancestry cluster.

Healthy bone marrow donors made up the cohort. The CDR3 contains 14 residues. The germline V gene has CDR1 SEHNR and CDR2 FQNEAQ (reference sequence). V was cut by 3 bases and J by 6 bases, with 15 bases left in between. Overall study findings and caveats: Previous analysis showed most TCR beta V segments were productive about 87% or about 30% of the time.

This clonotype was obtained from a woman aged 60-75 years in good health and CMV-seropositive. The source material was PBMCs. The chain couples TRBV7-9 to TRBJ2-7; D gene unclear. CDR3 DNA sequence: TGTGCCAGCAGCTTCTACGACGGCAACAGCGAGCAGTACTTC. Translating gives CASSFYDGNSEQYF.